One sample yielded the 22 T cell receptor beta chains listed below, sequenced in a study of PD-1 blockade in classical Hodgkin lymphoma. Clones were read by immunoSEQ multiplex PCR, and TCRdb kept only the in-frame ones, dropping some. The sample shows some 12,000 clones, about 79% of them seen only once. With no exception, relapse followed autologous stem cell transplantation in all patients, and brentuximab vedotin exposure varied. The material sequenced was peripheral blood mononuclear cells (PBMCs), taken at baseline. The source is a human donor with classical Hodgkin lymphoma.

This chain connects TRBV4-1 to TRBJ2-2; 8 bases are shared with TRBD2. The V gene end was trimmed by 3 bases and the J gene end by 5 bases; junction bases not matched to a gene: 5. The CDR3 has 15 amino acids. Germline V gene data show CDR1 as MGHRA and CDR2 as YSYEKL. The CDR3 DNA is TGCGCCAGCAGCCACGGGGGGGGCCGAACCGGGGAGCTGTTTTTT. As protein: CASSHGGGRTGELFF.

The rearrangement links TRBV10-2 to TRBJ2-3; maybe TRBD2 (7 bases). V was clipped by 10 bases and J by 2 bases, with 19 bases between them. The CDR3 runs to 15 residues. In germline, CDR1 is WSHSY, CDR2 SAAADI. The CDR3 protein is CATREGGAVTDTQYF. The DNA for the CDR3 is TGCGCCACCCGCGAGGGGGGGGCTGTCACAGATACGCAGTATTTT.

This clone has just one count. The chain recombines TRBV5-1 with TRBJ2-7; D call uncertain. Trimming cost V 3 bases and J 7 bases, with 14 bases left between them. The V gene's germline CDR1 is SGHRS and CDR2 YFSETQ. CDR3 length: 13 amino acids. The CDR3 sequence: CASSSTPQGEQYF. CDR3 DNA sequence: TGCGCCAGCAGCTCTACCCCCCAAGGAGAGCAGTACTTC.

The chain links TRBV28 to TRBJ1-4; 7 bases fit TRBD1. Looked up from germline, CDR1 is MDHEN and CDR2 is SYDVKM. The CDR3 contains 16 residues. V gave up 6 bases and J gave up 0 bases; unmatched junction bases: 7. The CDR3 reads CASRETGQATNEKLFF. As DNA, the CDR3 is TGTGCCAGCAGAGAGACAGGGCAGGCAACTAATGAAAAACTGTTTTTT.

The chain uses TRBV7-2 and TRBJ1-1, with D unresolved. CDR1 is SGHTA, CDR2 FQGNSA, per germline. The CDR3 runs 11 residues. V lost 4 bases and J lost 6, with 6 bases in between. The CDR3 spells CASSSLSEAFF. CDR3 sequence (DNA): TGTGCCAGCAGCTCTCTCTCTGAAGCTTTCTTT.

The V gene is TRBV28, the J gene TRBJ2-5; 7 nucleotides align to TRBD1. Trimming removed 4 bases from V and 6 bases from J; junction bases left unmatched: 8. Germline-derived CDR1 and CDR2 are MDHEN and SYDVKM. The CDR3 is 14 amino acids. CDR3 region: CASSSGQLAKTQYF. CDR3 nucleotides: TGTGCCAGCAGTTCGGGACAGCTGGCGAAGACCCAGTACTTC.

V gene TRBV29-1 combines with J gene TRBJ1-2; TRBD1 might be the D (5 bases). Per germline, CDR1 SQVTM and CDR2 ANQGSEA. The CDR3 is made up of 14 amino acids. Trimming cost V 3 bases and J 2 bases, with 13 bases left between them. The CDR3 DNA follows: TGCAGCGTTGAGGGGGGGTCGGCAAACTATGGCTACACCTTC. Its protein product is CSVEGGSANYGYTF.

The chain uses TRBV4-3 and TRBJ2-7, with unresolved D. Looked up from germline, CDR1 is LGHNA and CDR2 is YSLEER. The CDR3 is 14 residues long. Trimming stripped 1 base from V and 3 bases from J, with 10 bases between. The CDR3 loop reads CASSQGLAGYEQYF. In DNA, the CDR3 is TGCGCCAGCAGCCAAGGACTCGCCGGCTACGAGCAGTACTTC.

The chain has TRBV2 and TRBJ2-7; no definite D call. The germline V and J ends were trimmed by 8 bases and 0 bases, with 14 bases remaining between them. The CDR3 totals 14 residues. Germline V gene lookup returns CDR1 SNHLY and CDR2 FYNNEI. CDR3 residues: CASSEDRSSYEQYF. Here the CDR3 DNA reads TGTGCCAGCTCTGAGGACCGGAGCTCCTACGAGCAGTACTTC.

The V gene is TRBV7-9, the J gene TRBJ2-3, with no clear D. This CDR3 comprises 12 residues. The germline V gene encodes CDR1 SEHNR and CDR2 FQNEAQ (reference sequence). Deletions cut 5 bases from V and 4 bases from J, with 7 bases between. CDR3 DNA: TGTGCCAGCAGCGGTGTGGCAGATACGCAGTATTTT. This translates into CASSGVADTQYF.

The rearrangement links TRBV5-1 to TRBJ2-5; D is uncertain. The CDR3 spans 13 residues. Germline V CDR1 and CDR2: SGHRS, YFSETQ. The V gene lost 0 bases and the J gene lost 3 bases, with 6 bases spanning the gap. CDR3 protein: CASSLGAEETQYF. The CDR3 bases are TGCGCCAGCAGCTTGGGGGCTGAAGAGACCCAGTACTTC.

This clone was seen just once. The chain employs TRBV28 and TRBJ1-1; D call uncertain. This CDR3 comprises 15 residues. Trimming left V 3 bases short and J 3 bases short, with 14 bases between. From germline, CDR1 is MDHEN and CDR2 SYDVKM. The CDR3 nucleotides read TGTGCCAGCAGTTTCTATGCTCCCCGGGACACTGAAGCTTTCTTT. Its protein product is CASSFYAPRDTEAFF.

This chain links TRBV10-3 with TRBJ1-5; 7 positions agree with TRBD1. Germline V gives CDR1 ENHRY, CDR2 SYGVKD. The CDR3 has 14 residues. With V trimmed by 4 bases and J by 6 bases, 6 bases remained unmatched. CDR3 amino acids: CAISATGEGQPQHF. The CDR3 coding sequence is TGTGCCATCAGTGCCACAGGGGAAGGTCAGCCCCAGCATTTT.

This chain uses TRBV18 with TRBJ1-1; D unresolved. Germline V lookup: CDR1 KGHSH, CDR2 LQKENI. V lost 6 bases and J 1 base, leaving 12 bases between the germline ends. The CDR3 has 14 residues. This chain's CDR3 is CASSYQGKNTEAFF. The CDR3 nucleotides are TGTGCCAGCTCCTACCAAGGGAAGAACACTGAAGCTTTCTTT.

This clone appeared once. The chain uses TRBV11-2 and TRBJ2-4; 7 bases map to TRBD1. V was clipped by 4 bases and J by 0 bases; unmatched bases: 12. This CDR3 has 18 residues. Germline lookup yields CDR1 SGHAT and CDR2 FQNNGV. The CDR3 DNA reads TGTGCCAGCAGCTCAACCCCGACAGGGCGGATAGCCAAAAACATTCAGTACTTC. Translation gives CASSSTPTGRIAKNIQYF.

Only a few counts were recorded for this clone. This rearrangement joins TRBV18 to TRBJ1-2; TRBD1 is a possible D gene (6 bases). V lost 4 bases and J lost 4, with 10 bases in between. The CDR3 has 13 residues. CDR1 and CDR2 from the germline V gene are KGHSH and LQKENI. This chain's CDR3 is CASSLGHVYGYTF. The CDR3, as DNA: TGTGCCAGCTCACTGGGACACGTCTATGGCTACACCTTC.

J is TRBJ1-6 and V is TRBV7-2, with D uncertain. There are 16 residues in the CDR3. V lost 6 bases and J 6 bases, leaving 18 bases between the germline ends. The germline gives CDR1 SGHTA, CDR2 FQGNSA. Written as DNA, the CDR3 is TGTGCCAGCAGATCAACTCCGGGTTCTACTAATTCACCCCTCCACTTT. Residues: CASRSTPGSTNSPLHF.

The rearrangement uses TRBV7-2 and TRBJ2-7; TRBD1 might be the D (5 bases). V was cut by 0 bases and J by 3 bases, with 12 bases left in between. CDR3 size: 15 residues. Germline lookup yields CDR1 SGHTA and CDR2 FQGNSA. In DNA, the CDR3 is TGTGCCAGCAGCTTAGCAAAGAAAGGGGTCTACGAGCAGTACTTC. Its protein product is CASSLAKKGVYEQYF.

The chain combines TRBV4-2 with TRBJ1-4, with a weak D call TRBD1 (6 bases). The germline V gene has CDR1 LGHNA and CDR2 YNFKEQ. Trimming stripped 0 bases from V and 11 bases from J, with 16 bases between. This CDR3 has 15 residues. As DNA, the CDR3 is TGTGCCAGCAGCCAAGATTCAGGGGCGCTTTACAAACTGTTTTTT. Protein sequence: CASSQDSGALYKLFF.

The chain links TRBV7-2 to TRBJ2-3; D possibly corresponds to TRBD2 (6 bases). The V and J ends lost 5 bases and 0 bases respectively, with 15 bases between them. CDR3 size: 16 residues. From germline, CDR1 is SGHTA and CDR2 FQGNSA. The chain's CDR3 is CASSRNGGTSTDTQYF. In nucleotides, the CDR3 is TGTGCCAGCAGCCGAAACGGGGGTACTAGCACAGATACGCAGTATTTT. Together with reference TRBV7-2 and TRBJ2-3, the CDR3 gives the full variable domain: GAGVSQSPSNKVTEKGKDVELRCDPISGHTALYWYRQSLGQGLEFLIYFQGNSAPDKSGLPSDRFSAERTGGSVSTLTIQRTQQEDSAVYLCASSRNGGTSTDTQYFGPGTRLTVL.

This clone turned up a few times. CDR3 sequence: CASSHASGYNEQFF. DNA of the CDR3: TGCGCCAGCAGCCACGCTAGCGGCTACAATGAGCAGTTCTTC. V gene TRBV4-1 combines with J gene TRBJ2-1; 7 bases line up with TRBD2. Looked up from germline, CDR1 is MGHRA and CDR2 is YSYEKL. V gave up 3 bases and J gave up 3 bases; unmatched junction bases: 2. This CDR3 has 14 residues.

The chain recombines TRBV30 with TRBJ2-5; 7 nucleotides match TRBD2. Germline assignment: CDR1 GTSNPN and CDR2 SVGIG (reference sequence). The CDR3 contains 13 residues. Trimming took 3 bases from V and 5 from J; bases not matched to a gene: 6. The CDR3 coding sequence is TGTGCCTGGAGCGGGAGGCTAGCGGAGACCCAGTACTTC. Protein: CAWSGRLAETQYF.